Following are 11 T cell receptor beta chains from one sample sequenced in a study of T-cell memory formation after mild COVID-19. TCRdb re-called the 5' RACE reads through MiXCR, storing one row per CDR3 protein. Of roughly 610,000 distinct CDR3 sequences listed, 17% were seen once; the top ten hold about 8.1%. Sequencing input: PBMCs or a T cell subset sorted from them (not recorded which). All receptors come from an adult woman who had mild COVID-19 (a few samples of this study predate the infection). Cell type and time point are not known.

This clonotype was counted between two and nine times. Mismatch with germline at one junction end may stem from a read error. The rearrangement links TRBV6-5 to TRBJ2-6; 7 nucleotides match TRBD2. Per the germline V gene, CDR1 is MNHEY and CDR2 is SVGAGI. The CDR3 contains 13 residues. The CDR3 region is CASSYGGDNVLTF. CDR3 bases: TGTGCCAGCAGTTACGGGGGGGACAACGTCCTGACTTTC.

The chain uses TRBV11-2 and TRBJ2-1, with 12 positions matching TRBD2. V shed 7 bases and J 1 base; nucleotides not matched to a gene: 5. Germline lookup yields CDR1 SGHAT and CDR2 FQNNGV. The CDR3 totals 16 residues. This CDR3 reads CASTSGGVGSYNEQFF. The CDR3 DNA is TGTGCCAGCACTAGCGGGGGGGTAGGGTCCTACAATGAGCAGTTCTTC.

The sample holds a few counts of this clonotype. The CDR3 spells CASSLAGDRLNTEAFF. CDR3 in DNA: TGCGCCAGCAGCTTGGCCGGGGACCGATTGAACACTGAAGCTTTCTTT. The genes are TRBV5-1 and TRBJ1-1, with TRBD1 as a possible D gene (5 bases). V lost 0 bases and J 0 bases, leaving 12 bases between the germline ends. The germline V gene has CDR1 SGHRS and CDR2 YFSETQ. The CDR3 has 16 residues.

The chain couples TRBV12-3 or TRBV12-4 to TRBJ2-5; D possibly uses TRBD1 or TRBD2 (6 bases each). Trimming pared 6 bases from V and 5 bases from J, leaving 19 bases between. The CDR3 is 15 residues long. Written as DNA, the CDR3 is TGTGCCAGCAGCCTCCACCCGGGGGCGGGGGAGACCCAGTACTTC. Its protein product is CASSLHPGAGETQYF.

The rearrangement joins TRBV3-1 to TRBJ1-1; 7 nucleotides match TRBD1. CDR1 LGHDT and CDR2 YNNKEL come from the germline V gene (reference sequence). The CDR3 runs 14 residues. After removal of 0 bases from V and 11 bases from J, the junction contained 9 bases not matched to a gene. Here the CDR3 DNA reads TGTGCCAGCAGCCAAGATCTGAACAGGGGTGTCGCTTTCTTT. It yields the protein CASSQDLNRGVAFF.

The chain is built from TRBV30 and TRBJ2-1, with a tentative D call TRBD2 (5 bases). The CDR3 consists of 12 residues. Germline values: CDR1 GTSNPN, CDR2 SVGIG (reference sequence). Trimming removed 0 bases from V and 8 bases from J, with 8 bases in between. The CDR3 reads CAWSVLGDEQFF. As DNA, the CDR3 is TGTGCCTGGAGTGTACTCGGGGATGAGCAGTTCTTC.

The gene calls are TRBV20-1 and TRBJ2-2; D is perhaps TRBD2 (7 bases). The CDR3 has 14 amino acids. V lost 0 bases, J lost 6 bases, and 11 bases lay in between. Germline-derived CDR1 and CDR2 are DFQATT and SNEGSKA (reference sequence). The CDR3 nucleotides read TGCAGTGCTAGAGATGGGGGGGCGGCCGGGGAGCTGTTTTTT. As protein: CSARDGGAAGELFF.

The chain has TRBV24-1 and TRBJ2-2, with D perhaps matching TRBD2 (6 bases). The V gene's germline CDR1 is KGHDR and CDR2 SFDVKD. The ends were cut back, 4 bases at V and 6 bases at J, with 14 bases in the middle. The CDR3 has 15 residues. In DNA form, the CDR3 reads TGTGCCACCAGTGACACCGGGACTCATTCCGGGGAGCTGTTTTTT. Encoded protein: CATSDTGTHSGELFF.

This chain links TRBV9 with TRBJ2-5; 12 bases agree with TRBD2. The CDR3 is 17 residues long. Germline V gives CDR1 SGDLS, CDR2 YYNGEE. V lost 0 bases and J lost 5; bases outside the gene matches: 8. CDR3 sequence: CASSVALTSGGAETQYF. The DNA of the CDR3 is TGTGCCAGCAGCGTAGCCTTGACTAGCGGGGGAGCGGAGACCCAGTACTTC.

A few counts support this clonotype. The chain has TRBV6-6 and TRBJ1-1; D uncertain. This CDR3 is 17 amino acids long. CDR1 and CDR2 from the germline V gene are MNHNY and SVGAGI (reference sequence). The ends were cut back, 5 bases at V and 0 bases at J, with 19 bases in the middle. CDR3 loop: CASSTQRGVDLNTEAFF. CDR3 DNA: TGTGCCAGCAGTACTCAACGCGGGGTTGACCTGAACACTGAAGCTTTCTTT.

The chain's CDR3 is CASSFGPGDYEQYF. For the CDR3, the DNA is TGTGCCAGCAGTTTTGGGCCGGGGGACTACGAGCAGTACTTC. The V gene is TRBV7-2, the J gene TRBJ2-7; the D gene is possibly TRBD2 (6 bases). CDR3 length equals 14 residues. Trimming left V 6 bases short and J 3 bases short, with 15 bases between. Germline CDR1 and CDR2: SGHTA and FQGNSA.